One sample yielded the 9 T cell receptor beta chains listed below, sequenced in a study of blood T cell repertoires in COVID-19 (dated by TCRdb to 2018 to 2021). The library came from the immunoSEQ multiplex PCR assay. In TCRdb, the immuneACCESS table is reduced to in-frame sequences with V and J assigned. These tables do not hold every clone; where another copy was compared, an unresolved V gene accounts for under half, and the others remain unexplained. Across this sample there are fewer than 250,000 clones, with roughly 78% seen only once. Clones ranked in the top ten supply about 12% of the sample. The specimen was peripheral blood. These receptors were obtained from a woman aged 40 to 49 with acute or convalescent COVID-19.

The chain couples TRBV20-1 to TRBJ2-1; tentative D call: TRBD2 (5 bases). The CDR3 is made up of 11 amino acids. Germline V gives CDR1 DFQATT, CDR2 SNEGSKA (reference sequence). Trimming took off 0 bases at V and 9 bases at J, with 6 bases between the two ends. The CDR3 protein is CSAREEAEQFF. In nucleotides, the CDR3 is TGCAGTGCTAGAGAGGAGGCTGAGCAGTTCTTC.

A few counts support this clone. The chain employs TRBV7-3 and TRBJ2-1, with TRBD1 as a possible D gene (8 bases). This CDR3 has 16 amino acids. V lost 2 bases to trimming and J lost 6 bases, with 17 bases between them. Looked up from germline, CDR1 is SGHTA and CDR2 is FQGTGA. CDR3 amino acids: CASSLGGDRWTNEQFF. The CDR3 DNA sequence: TGTGCCAGCAGCTTAGGGGGGGACAGGTGGACCAATGAGCAGTTCTTC.

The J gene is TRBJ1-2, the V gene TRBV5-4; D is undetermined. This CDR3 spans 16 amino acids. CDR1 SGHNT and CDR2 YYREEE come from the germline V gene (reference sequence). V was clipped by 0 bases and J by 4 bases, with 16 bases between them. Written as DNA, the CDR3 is TGTGCCAGCAGCTTGGAAGCGGACTCCGGGGTCTATGGCTACACCTTC. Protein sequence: CASSLEADSGVYGYTF.

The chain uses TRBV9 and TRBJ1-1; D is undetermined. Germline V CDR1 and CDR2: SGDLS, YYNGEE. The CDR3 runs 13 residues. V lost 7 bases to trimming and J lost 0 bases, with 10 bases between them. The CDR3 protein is CASGQVLNTEAFF. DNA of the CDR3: TGTGCCAGCGGGCAGGTTTTGAACACTGAAGCTTTCTTT.

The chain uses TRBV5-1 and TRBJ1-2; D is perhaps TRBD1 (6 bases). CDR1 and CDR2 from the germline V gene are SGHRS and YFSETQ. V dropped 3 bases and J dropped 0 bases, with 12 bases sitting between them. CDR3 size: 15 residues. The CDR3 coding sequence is TGCGCCAGCAGCTCGGCTGGACAGACTAACTATGGCTACACCTTC. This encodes CASSSAGQTNYGYTF.

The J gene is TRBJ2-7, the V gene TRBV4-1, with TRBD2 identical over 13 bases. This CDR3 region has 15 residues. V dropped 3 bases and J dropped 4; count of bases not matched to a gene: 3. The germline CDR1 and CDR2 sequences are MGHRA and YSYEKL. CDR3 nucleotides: TGCGCCAGCAGCCAGAGACTAGCGGGGGGTTACGAGCAGTACTTC. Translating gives CASSQRLAGGYEQYF.

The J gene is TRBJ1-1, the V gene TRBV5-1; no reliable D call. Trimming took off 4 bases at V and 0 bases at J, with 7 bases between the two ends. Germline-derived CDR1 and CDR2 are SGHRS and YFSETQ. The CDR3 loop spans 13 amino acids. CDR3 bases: TGCGCCAGCAGCCCCGCAGTGAACACTGAAGCTTTCTTT. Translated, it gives CASSPAVNTEAFF. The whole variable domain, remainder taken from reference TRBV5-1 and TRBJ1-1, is KAGVTQTPRYLIKTRGQQVTLSCSPISGHRSVSWYQQTPGQGLQFLFEYFSETQRNKGNFPGRFSGRQFSNSRSEMNVSTLELGDSALYLCASSPAVNTEAFFGQGTRLTVV.

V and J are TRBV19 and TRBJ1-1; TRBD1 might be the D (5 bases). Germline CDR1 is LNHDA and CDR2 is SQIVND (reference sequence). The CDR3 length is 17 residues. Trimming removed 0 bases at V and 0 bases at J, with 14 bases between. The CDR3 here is CASSIEMGGNLNTEAFF. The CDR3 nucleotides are TGTGCCAGTAGTATAGAGATGGGGGGGAACCTGAACACTGAAGCTTTCTTT.

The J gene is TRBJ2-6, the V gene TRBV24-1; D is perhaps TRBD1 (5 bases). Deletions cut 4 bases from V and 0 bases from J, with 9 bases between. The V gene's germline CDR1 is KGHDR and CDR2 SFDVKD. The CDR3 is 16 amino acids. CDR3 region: CATSDYDSSGANVLTF. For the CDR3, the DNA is TGTGCCACCAGTGACTATGACAGCTCTGGGGCCAACGTCCTGACTTTC.